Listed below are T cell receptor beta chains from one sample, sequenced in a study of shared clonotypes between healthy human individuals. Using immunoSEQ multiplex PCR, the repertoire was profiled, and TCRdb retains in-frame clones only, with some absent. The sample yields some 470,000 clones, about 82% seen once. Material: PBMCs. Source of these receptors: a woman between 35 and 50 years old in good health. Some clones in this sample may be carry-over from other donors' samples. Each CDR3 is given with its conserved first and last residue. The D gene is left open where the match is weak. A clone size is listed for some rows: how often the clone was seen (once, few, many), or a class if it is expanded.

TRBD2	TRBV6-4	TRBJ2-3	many	TGTGCCAGCAGTGAAGCGGGAGGGGCAGATACGCAGTATTTT	CASSEAGGADTQYF
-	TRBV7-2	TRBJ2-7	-	TGTGCCAGCAGCTTAGTTCACGAGCAGTACTTC	CASSLVHEQYF
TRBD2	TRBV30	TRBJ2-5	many	TGTGCCTGGAAGGGAGTGGGAAAGCGGGAGGGCCGACGAGAGACCCAGTACTTC	CAWKGVGKREGRRETQYF
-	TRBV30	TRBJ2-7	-	TGTGCCTGGAGTGTCGGGCTTTACGAGCAGTACTTC	CAWSVGLYEQYF
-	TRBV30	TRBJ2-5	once	TGTGCCTGTTATATTAGCGGACGCCAAGAGACCCAGTACTTC	CACYISGRQETQYF
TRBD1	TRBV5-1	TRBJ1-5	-	TGCGCCAGCAGCTCAGGACAGGGGGGCAATCAGCCCCAGCATTTT	CASSSGQGGNQPQHF
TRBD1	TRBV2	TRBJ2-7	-	TGTGCCAGCAGTGGGCAGGGGGAGACTTACGAGCAGTACTTC	CASSGQGETYEQYF
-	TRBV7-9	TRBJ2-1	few	TGTGCCAGCAGCTTAAGCGGAATTAATGAGCAGTTCTTC	CASSLSGINEQFF
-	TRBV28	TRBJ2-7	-	TGTGCCAGCAGTTCCCCAACCGGCGAGCAGTACTTC	CASSSPTGEQYF
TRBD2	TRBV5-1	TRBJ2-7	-	TGCGCCAGCAGCTTGGGACTAGCGGGAGCTGGCGAGCAGTACTTC	CASSLGLAGAGEQYF
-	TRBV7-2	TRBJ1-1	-	TGTGCCAGCAGCCGTCAAGACAGGTATGAAGCTTTCTTT	CASSRQDRYEAFF
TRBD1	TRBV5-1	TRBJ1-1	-	TGCGCCAGCAGCTTGGCGGGACAGGGAAACACTGAAGCTTTCTTT	CASSLAGQGNTEAFF
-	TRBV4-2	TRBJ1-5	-	TGTGCCAGCAGCCCCATTCAAGCAGGGCAGCCCCAGCATTTT	CASSPIQAGQPQHF
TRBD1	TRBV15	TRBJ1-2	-	TGTGCCACCAGCAGAGATTGGGGACAGGTGAAAACTAACTATGGCTACACCTTC	CATSRDWGQVKTNYGYTF
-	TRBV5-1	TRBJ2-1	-	TGCGCCAGCAGCTTGGAGATCCGGGAGAGCTCCTACAATGAGCAGTTCTTC	CASSLEIRESSYNEQFF
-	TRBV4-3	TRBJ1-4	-	TGCGCCAGCAGCCAAGCGGCAGGGCCAAATGAAAAACTGTTTTTT	CASSQAAGPNEKLFF
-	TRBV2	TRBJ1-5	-	TGTGCCAGCAGAGAACAGGGTAATCAGCCCCAGCATTTT	CASREQGNQPQHF
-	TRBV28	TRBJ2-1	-	TGTGCCAGCTCCTACAATGAGCAGTTCTTC	CASSYNEQFF
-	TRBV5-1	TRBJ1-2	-	TGCGCCAGCAGCTTGGTCCAGCCTTCAGGCTATGGCTACACCTTC	CASSLVQPSGYGYTF
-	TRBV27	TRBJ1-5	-	TGTGCCAGCAGTTTTGGGAGGGGGGATCAGCCCCAGCATTTT	CASSFGRGDQPQHF
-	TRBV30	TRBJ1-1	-	TGTGCCTGGAAGAGGTCCCAGAACACTGAAGCTTTCTTT	CAWKRSQNTEAFF
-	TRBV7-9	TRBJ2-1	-	TGTGCCAGCAGCTTAGGGACAGCCACCTACAATGAGCAGTTCTTC	CASSLGTATYNEQFF
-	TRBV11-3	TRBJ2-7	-	TGTGCCAGCAGCTCAGCCGGGACGGGGTCCTACGAGCAGTACTTC	CASSSAGTGSYEQYF
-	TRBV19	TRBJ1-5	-	TGTGCCAGTAGTATACGGGGGGTGCGACAGCCCCAGCATTTT	CASSIRGVRQPQHF
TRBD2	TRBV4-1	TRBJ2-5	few	TGCGCCAGCAGCCAGCCCACTGCGGGAGACCCACGGTACTTC	CASSQPTAGDPRYF
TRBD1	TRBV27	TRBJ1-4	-	TGTGCCAGCAGTTTCTTGGGACAGCACAATGAAAAGCTGTTTTTT	CASSFLGQHNEKLFF
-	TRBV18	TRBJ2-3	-	TGTGCCAGCTCACCGTACCAGTTAGATACGCAGTATTTT	CASSPYQLDTQYF
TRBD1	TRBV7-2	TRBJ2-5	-	TGTGCCAGCAGCACGGGACAGGGTTCGGAGACCCAGTACTTC	CASSTGQGSETQYF
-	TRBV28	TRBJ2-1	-	TGTGCCAGCAGTTTGGCAGGGGACAATGAGCAGTTCTTC	CASSLAGDNEQFF
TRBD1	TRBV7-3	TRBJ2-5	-	TGTGCCAGCAGCTCCCAGGGGGCGAGAGCGGAGACCCAGTACTTC	CASSSQGARAETQYF